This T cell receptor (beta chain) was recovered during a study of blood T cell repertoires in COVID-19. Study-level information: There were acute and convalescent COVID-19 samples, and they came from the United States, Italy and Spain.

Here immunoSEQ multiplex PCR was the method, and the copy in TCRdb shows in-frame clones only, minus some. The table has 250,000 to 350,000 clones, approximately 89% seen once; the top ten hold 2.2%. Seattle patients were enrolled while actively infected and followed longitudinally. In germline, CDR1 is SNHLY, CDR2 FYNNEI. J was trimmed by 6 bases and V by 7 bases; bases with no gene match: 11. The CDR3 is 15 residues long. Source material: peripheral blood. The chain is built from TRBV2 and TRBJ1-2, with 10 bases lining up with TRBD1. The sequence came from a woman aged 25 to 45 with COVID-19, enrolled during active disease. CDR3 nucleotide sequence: TGTGCCAGCACACCGCGGGGGACAGGGGACCATGGCTACACCTTC. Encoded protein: CASTPRGTGDHGYTF.